This T cell receptor (beta chain) emerged from a study of beta chain features in type 1 diabetes. Study context: Age and gender were similar between patients and healthy donors, as were cell yields.

Sequencing targeted expressed TCRB transcripts, as all isolated RNA had been reverse transcribed. Assay used: immunoSEQ multiplex PCR; TCRdb lists only in-frame clones, some missing. Of under 20,000 clones in the sample, 55% were seen once. The ends were cut back, 5 bases at V and 4 bases at J, with 26 bases in the middle. The V gene's germline CDR1 is SEHNR and CDR2 FQNEAQ (reference sequence). This CDR3 spans 18 amino acids. The V call is TRBV7-9, the J call TRBJ1-1, with D unclear. What was sequenced was stem cell memory CD4+ T cells from blood. The origin of this receptor is a young woman in good health. The CDR3 sequence: CASSLLSAGLAPPTEAFF. The CDR3 DNA sequence: TGTGCCAGCAGCCTCCTTTCGGCAGGTTTGGCCCCCCCCACTGAAGCTTTCTTT.